This TCR beta chain derives from a study of blood T cell repertoires in COVID-19. Study-level background: Researchers got acute and convalescent COVID-19 samples from the United States, Italy and Spain.

This clone appeared a few times. Germline V CDR1 and CDR2: GTSNPN, SVGIG (reference sequence). The CDR3 has 16 residues. J was trimmed by 1 base and V by 0 bases; bases with no gene match: 6. TCRdb's copy holds only in-frame clones and misses some; the assay was immunoSEQ multiplex PCR. The sample holds roughly 250,000 clones; roughly nine tenths are singletons and the top ten take more than 5%. The specimen sequenced was PBMCs or T cells enriched from blood (not recorded which). This receptor was obtained from a woman aged 25 to 45 with acute COVID-19. The chain uses TRBV30 and TRBJ1-1; 9 bases are shared with TRBD1. This CDR3 reads CAWSVTGGSWNTEAFF. In nucleotides, the CDR3 is TGTGCCTGGAGTGTAACAGGGGGCAGTTGGAACACTGAAGCTTTCTTT.